This T cell receptor beta chain stems from a study of T cell clones after liver transplantation. In the study overall: Timepoints were pre-transplant, pre-withdrawal, and after withdrawal was completed or failed. Findings and limits, study-wide: Donor-reactive sequences fell more than third party-reactive ones, suggesting partial deletion.

Sequencing was performed with immunoSEQ multiplex PCR; in TCRdb, only in-frame clones are kept and a portion is missing. Of tens of thousands of clones detected, 90% appear once; the ten largest clones hold 2% to 3%. Comments on this clone: What it binds is unknown.

J lost 7 bases, V lost 6 bases, and 8 bases had no gene match. There are 13 residues in the CDR3. The germline V gene has CDR1 MNHEY and CDR2 SMNVEV (reference sequence). Unstimulated PBMCs were sorted into CD3+CD4+ and CD3+CD8+ populations. The receptor's source is a human donor who received a liver transplant. Sequences were derived from CD4+ T cells from blood, sampled before liver transplant. The genes are TRBV27 and TRBJ2-5, with 7 bases that match TRBD1. CDR3 sequence (DNA): TGTGCCAGCAGACCGGGACAGCATGGGACCCAGTACTTC. Translated, it gives CASRPGQHGTQYF.